A selection of T cell receptor beta chains follows, all from one sample in a study of beta chain features in type 1 diabetes. Repertoires were generated with immunoSEQ multiplex PCR, while TCRdb's copy carries only in-frame clones and drops some. The sample carries around 430,000 clones, about 32% recorded once. Sequenced: naive CD4+ T cells from blood. The receptors come from a man between 18 and 29 years old in good health. The CDR3 runs from the conserved cysteine through the conserved F or W.

TRBV7-8	TRBJ2-5	CASSLAALGAQETQYF
TRBV7-9	TRBJ2-5	CASSWGRARQETQYF
TRBV5-1	TRBJ2-6	CASSLEGYSGANVLTF
TRBV27	TRBJ2-2	CASSFRDRAGELFF
TRBV6-5	TRBJ2-1	CASSYSGLAPNEQFF
TRBV15	TRBJ1-2	CATSVRGRDGYTF
TRBV29-1	TRBJ1-1	CSARSTGPNTEAFF
TRBV6-5	TRBJ2-7	CASSYSGLGTVYEQYF
TRBV20-1	TRBJ2-7	CSADRGWEQYF
TRBV20-1	TRBJ2-7	CSARGRREQYF
TRBV7-2	TRBJ2-4	CASSADRERAKNIQYF
TRBV25-1	TRBJ1-1	CASSDHQGAEAFF
TRBV9	TRBJ2-1	CASSPRGMHNEQFF
TRBV10-3	TRBJ2-7	CAISQGTYEQYF
TRBV11-2	TRBJ2-5	CASSGEGGTQYF
TRBV5-6	TRBJ2-5	CASSRGQGFEGETQYF
TRBV2	TRBJ2-5	CASSGGLVDETQYF
TRBV5-4	TRBJ2-1	CASSRGWLAGGQSSYNEQFF
TRBV4-1	TRBJ2-4	CASSRAVLNIQYF
TRBV1	TRBJ2-7	CTSSTLAGPTSYEQYF
TRBV18	TRBJ2-6	CASSPADRAGANVLTF
TRBV7-8	TRBJ2-1	CASSSGRSSYNEQFF
TRBV7-2	TRBJ1-1	CASRLQPVNTEAFF
TRBV9	TRBJ2-1	CASSVGLAGGSSYNEQFF
TRBV5-1	TRBJ2-2	CASSLEAGNTGELFF
TRBV4-3	TRBJ2-1	CASSHGLAGNNEQFF
TRBV15	TRBJ2-7	CATSRDTGYEQYF
TRBV14	TRBJ2-1	CASSQEPGQYNEQFF
TRBV4-3	TRBJ2-4	CASSQDRSIIQYF
TRBV18	TRBJ2-1	CASSPPSVADNEQFF
TRBV5-6	TRBJ2-1	CASSLGPQDGYNEQFF
TRBV6-5	TRBJ2-1	CASSFPEAYNEQFF
TRBV7-2	TRBJ2-3	CASSLATGTDTQYF
TRBV5-6	TRBJ2-4	CASSRQGAKNIQYF
TRBV2	TRBJ2-2	CASSDPTGNTGELFF
TRBV15	TRBJ2-1	CATSRGRANEQFF
TRBV15	TRBJ1-1	CATSRDRPTEAFF
TRBV29-1	TRBJ2-7	CSVASGGAGYEQYF
TRBV25-1	TRBJ2-3	CASSGWTGATDTQYF
TRBV18	TRBJ1-2	CASSPSAGGPTSYGYTF
TRBV10-3	TRBJ2-7	CAISEVGRGYEQYF
TRBV20-1	TRBJ2-3	CSARLEDTQYF
TRBV4-3	TRBJ1-2	CASSQEGTGIYGYTF
TRBV9	TRBJ1-4	CASSVGTGTNEKLFF
TRBV4-3	TRBJ1-2	CASSQEWQNNYGYTF
TRBV15	TRBJ2-1	CATSGTGRGEQFF
TRBV6-5	TRBJ2-5	CASSSVAGDSVVTQYF
TRBV2	TRBJ2-7	CASRADSTYEQYF
TRBV5-1	TRBJ2-7	CASSWVEGSIYEQYF
TRBV30	TRBJ2-7	CAWRAKQGRHEQYF
TRBV7-9	TRBJ2-3	CASSLGAPSGSSDTQYF
TRBV29-1	TRBJ2-1	CSAGASGPYNEQFF
TRBV30	TRBJ2-7	CAWTSGSLNEQYF